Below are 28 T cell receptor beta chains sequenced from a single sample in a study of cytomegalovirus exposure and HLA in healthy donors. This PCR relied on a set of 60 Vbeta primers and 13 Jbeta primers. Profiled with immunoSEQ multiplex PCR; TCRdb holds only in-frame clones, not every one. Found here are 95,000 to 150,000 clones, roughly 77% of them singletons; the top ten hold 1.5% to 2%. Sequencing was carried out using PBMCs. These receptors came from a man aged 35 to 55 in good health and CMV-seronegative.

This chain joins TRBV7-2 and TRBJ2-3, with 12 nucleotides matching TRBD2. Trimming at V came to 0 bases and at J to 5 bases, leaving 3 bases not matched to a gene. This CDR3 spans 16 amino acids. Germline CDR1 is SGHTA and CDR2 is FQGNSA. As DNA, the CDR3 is TGTGCCAGCAGCTTAGCCCTAGCGGGAGGGAGAGATACGCAGTATTTT. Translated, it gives CASSLALAGGRDTQYF.

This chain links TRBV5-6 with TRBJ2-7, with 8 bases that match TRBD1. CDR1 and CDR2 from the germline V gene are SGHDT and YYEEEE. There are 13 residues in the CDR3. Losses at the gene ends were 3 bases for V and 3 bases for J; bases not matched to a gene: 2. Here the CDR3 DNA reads TGTGCCAGCAGCTCGACAGGGGTCTACGAGCAGTACTTC. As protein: CASSSTGVYEQYF.

The CDR3 region has the DNA TGTGCCAGCAGCACTTCAGGGGGCGGCACTGAAGCTTTCTTT. Translation gives CASSTSGGGTEAFF. The chain employs TRBV6-1 and TRBJ1-1; TRBD1 matches at 8 bases. The length of the CDR3 is 14 residues. Losses at the gene ends were 6 bases for V and 4 bases for J; bases not matched to a gene: 7. Looked up from germline, CDR1 is MNHNS and CDR2 is SASEGT.

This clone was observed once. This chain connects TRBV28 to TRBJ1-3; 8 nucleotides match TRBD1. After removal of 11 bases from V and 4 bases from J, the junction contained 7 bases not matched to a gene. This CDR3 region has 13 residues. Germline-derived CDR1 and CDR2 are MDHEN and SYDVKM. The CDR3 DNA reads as TGTGCCGCACAACAGGGGGACGGAAACACCATATATTTT. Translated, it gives CAAQQGDGNTIYF. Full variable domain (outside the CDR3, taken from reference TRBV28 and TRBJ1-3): DVKVTQSSRYLVKRTGEKVFLECVQDMDHENMFWYRQDPGLGLRLIYFSYDVKMKEKGDIPEGYSVSREKKERFSLILESASTNQTSMYLCAAQQGDGNTIYFGEGSWLTVV.

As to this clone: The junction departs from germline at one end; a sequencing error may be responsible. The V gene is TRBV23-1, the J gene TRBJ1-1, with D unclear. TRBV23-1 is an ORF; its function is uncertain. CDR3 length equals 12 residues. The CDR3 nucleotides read TGCGCCAGCAGTGACCCAGACACTGAAGTTTTCTTT. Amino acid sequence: CASSDPDTEVFF.

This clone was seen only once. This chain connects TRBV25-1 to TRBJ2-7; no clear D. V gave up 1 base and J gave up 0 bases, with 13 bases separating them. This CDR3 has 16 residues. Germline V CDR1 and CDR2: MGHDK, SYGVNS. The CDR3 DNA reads TGTGCCAGCAGTGAATGGTCCAGTCGAAGCTCCTACGAGCAGTACTTC. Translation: CASSEWSSRSSYEQYF.

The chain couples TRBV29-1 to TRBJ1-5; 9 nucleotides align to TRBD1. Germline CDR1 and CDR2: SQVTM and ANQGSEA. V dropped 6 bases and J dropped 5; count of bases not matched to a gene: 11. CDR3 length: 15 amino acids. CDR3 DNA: TGCAGCGTCCTCAAAGGGACAGGGAATGATCAGCCCCAGCATTTT. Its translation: CSVLKGTGNDQPQHF.

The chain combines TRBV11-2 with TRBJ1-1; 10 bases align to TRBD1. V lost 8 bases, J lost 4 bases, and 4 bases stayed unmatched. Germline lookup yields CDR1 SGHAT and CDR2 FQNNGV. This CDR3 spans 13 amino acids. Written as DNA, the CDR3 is TGTGCCAGCGGACAGGGGGGGGGCACTGAAGCTTTCTTT. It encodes CASGQGGGTEAFF.

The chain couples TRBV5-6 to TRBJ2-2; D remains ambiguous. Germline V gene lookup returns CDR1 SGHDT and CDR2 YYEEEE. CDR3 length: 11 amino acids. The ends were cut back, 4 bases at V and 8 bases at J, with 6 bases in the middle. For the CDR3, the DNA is TGTGCCAGCAGCCTATCAGGGGAGCTGTTTTTT. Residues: CASSLSGELFF.

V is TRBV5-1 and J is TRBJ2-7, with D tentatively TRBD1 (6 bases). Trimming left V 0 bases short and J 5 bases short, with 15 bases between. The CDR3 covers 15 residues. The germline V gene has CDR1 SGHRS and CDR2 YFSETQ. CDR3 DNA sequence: TGCGCCAGCAGCTTGGAGCAGGGGCCGAGCCACGAGCAGTACTTC. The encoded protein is CASSLEQGPSHEQYF.

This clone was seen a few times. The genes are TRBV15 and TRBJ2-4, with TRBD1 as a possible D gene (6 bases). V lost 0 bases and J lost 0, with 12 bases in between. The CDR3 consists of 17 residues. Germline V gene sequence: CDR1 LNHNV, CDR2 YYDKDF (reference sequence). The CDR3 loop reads CATSREGLGAAKNIQYF. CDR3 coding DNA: TGTGCCACCAGCAGAGAGGGTTTGGGGGCAGCCAAAAACATTCAGTACTTC.

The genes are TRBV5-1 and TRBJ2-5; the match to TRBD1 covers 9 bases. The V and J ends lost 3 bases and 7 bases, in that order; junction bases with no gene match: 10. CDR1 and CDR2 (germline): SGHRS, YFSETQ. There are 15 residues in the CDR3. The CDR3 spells CASSSDRGPLGTQYF. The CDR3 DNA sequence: TGCGCCAGCAGCTCGGACAGGGGTCCGCTTGGGACCCAGTACTTC.

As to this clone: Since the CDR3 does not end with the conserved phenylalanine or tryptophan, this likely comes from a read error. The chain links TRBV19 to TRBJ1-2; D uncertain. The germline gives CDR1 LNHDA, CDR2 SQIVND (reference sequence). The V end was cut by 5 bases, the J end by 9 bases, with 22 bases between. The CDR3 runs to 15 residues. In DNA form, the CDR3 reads TGTGCCAGTAGTCTCGGAAACTCCCGGGAGATTAGCTACACCCTC. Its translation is CASSLGNSREISYTL.

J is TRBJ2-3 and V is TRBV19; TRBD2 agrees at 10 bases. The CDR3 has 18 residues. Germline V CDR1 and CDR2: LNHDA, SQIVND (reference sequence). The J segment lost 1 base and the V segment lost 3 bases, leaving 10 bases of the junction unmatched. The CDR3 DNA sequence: TGTGCCAGTAGTATTCAAGCGGGAGGGCTGGTTGGCACAGATACGCAGTATTTT. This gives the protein CASSIQAGGLVGTDTQYF.

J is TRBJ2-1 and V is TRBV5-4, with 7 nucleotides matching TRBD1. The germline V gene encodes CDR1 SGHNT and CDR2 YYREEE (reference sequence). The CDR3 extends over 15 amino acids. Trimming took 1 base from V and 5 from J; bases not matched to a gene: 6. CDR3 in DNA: TGTGCCAGCAGCTTGAGGACAGGACGGGACAATGAGCAGTTCTTC. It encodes CASSLRTGRDNEQFF.

The CDR3 DNA follows: TGCGCCAGCAGCTTGGAGAGCAGCGGGGGAAACACCATATATTTT. Translation gives CASSLESSGGNTIYF. The chain carries TRBV5-1 and TRBJ1-3; D remains ambiguous. The CDR3 covers 15 residues. The germline gives CDR1 SGHRS, CDR2 YFSETQ. Deletions cut 0 bases from V and 4 bases from J, with 11 bases between. Combining the CDR3 with reference TRBV5-1 and TRBJ1-3 gives the whole variable domain KAGVTQTPRYLIKTRGQQVTLSCSPISGHRSVSWYQQTPGQGLQFLFEYFSETQRNKGNFPGRFSGRQFSNSRSEMNVSTLELGDSALYLCASSLESSGGNTIYFGEGSWLTVV.

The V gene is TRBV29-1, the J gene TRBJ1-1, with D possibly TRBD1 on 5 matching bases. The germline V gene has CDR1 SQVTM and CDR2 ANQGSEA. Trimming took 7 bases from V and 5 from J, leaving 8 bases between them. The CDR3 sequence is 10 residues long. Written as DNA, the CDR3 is TGCAGCGGGGGCGAAACTGAAGCTTTCTTT. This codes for CSGGETEAFF.

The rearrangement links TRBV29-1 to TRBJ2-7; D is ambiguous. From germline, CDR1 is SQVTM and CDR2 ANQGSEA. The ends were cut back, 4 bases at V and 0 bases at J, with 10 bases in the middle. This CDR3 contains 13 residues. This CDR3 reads CSVVVAYSYEQYF. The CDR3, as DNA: TGCAGCGTTGTAGTTGCTTACTCCTACGAGCAGTACTTC.

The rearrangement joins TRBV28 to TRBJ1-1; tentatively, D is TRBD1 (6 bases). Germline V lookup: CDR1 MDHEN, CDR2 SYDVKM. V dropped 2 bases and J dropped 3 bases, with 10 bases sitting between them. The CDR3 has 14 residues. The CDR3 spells CASSLPGVYTEAFF. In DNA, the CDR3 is TGTGCCAGCAGTTTACCAGGGGTTTACACTGAAGCTTTCTTT.

This CDR3 reads CATRQAHQETQYF. The CDR3 region has the DNA TGTGCCACCCGACAGGCCCACCAAGAGACCCAGTACTTC. This chain links TRBV5-8 with TRBJ2-5; D perhaps matches TRBD1 (6 bases). The V end was cut by 9 bases, the J end by 0 bases, with 12 bases between. This CDR3 comprises 13 residues. CDR1 is SGHTS and CDR2 is YDEGEE in the germline V gene.

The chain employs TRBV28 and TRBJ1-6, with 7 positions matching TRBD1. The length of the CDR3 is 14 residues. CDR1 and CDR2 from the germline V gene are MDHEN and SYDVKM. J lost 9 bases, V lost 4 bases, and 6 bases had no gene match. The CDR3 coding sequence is TGTGCCAGCAGTTCCTGGACAGGCGGTTCACCCCTCCACTTT. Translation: CASSSWTGGSPLHF.

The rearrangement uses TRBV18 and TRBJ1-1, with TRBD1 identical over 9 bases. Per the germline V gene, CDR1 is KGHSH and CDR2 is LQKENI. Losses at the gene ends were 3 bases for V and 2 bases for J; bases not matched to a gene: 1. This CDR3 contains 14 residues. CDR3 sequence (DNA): TGTGCCAGCTCACCGGGACAGGGAAACACTGAAGCTTTCTTT. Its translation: CASSPGQGNTEAFF.

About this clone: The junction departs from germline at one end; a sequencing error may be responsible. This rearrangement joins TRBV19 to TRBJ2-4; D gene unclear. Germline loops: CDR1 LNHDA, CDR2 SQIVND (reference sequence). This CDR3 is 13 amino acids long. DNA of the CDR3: TGTGCCAGTAGTATACCCCCTGAAAACAGTCAGTACTTC. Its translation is CASSIPPENSQYF.

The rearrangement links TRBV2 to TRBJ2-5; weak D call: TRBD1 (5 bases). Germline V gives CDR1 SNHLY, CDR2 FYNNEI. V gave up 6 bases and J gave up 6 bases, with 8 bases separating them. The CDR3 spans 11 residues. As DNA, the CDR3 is TGTGCCAGCAGGACAGAGAAGACCCAGTACTTC. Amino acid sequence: CASRTEKTQYF.

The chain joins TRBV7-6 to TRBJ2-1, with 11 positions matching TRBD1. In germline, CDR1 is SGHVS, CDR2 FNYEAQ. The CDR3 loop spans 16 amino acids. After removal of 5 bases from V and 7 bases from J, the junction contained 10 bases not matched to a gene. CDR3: CASSPWTGGVLNEQFF. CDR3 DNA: TGTGCCAGCAGCCCGTGGACAGGGGGCGTATTGAATGAGCAGTTCTTC.

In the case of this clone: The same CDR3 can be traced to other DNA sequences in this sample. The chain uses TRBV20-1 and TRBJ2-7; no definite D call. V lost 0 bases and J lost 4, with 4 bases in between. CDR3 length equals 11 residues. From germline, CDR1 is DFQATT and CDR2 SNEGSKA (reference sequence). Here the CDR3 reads CSARDQYEQYF. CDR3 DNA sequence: TGCAGTGCTAGAGACCAATACGAGCAGTACTTC.

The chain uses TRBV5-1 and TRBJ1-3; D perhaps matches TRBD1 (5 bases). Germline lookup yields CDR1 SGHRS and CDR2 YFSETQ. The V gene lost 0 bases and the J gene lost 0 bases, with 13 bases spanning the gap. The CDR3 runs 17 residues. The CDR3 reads CASSLGGGRSSGNTIYF. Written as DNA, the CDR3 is TGCGCCAGCAGCTTGGGGGGGGGACGGAGCTCTGGAAACACCATATATTTT.

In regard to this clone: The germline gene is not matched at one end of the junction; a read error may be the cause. CDR3 loop: CVSSFTESGTQYF. The DNA for the CDR3 is TGTGTCAGCAGCTTTACAGAGAGCGGTACGCAGTATTTT. The rearrangement uses TRBV5-5 and TRBJ2-3, with D possibly being TRBD2 (5 bases). CDR3 length equals 13 residues. Germline CDR1 is SGHKS and CDR2 is YYEKEE (reference sequence).